These 22 T cell receptor beta chains were sequenced from one sample in a study of OX40 agonist ivuxolimab in advanced cancers. Profiling relied on immunoSEQ multiplex PCR, and the TCRdb table lists in-frame clones only, not all of them. The sample includes some 22,000 clones, about two thirds of them seen just once. Sequencing was performed on CD4+ or CD8+ T cells sorted from blood, taken in a trial of the OX40 agonist ivuxolimab. Source of these receptors: an adult with an advanced solid tumor such as melanoma, head and neck, liver or kidney cancer.

The gene calls are TRBV6-5 and TRBJ2-7; 7 nucleotides align to TRBD1. CDR3 length: 14 amino acids. V was clipped by 6 bases and J by 6 bases; unmatched bases: 11. Germline V lookup: CDR1 MNHEY, CDR2 SVGAGI. The CDR3 sequence: CASSDLGQAGEQYF. The CDR3 DNA sequence: TGTGCCAGCAGCGATTTAGGACAGGCGGGCGAGCAGTACTTC.

The gene calls are TRBV11-2 and TRBJ2-5; D is ambiguous. Trimming stripped 7 bases from V and 5 bases from J, with 17 bases between. CDR1 and CDR2 from the germline V gene are SGHAT and FQNNGV. This CDR3 has 14 residues. In DNA, the CDR3 is TGTGCCAGCACTCCGGGCAATCATAGGGAGACCCAGTACTTC. Translated: CASTPGNHRETQYF. Full variable domain (remainder filled in from reference TRBV11-2 and TRBJ2-5): EAGVAQSPRYKIIEKRQSVAFWCNPISGHATLYWYQQILGQGPKLLIQFQNNGVVDDSQLPKDRFSAERLKGVDSTLKIQPAKLEDSAVYLCASTPGNHRETQYFGPGTRLLVL.

This rearrangement joins TRBV27 to TRBJ2-1, with a possible D match to TRBD2 (5 bases). Trimming removed 8 bases from V and 1 base from J, with 9 bases in between. The germline CDR1 and CDR2 sequences are MNHEY and SMNVEV (reference sequence). The CDR3 is 13 residues long. The CDR3 nucleotides read TGTGCCAGCGGGAGTGGATCCTACAATGAGCAGTTCTTC. Translating it yields CASGSGSYNEQFF.

The chain joins TRBV9 to TRBJ1-6; D perhaps matches TRBD1 (5 bases). V shed 8 bases and J shed 7 bases, with 13 bases lying between them. This CDR3 contains 13 residues. Germline V lookup: CDR1 SGDLS, CDR2 YYNGEE. CDR3 residues: CASGSGANSPLHF. The CDR3 DNA reads TGTGCCAGTGGGTCTGGGGCAAATTCACCCCTCCACTTT.

The chain couples TRBV27 to TRBJ2-7; possibly TRBD2 for D (7 bases). The length of the CDR3 is 16 residues. Germline V gene data show CDR1 as MNHEY and CDR2 as SMNVEV (reference sequence). V was clipped by 6 bases and J by 0 bases, with 18 bases between them. The CDR3 loop reads CASRDLAGALSYEQYF. The CDR3 DNA reads as TGTGCCAGCAGGGACCTGGCGGGGGCCCTCTCCTACGAGCAGTACTTC.

The V and J genes are TRBV27 and TRBJ2-7, with a weak D call TRBD1 (6 bases). The germline CDR1 and CDR2 sequences are MNHEY and SMNVEV (reference sequence). V shed 6 bases and J shed 4 bases, with 19 bases lying between them. The CDR3 is 15 residues long. This CDR3 reads CASSPLGTYIYEQYF. The CDR3 DNA follows: TGTGCCAGCAGCCCACTCGGGACATATATTTACGAGCAGTACTTC.

The chain has TRBV28 and TRBJ2-7, with D maybe TRBD1 (5 bases). This CDR3 has 14 amino acids. Trimming took 0 bases from V and 5 from J, leaving 11 bases between them. Germline loops: CDR1 MDHEN, CDR2 SYDVKM. The CDR3, as DNA: TGTGCCAGCAGTTTATGGCAGGGTAACAACGAGCAGTACTTC. Its protein product is CASSLWQGNNEQYF.

V and J are TRBV6-5 and TRBJ1-6, with a possible D match to TRBD1 (6 bases). Germline V gives CDR1 MNHEY, CDR2 SVGAGI. There are 14 residues in the CDR3. V was trimmed by 8 bases and J by 10 bases, leaving 18 bases between them. CDR3 amino acids: CASRGTTGASPLHF. The CDR3 region has the DNA TGTGCCAGCCGAGGGACAACCGGCGCCTCACCCCTCCACTTT.

The rearrangement links TRBV13 to TRBJ2-7, with D perhaps matching TRBD2 (5 bases). There are 12 residues in the CDR3. The V and J ends lost 4 bases and 7 bases respectively, with 11 bases between them. The V gene's germline CDR1 is PRHDT and CDR2 FYEKMQ (reference sequence). The CDR3 protein is CASSSAGVEQYF. The CDR3, as DNA: TGTGCCAGCAGCTCAGCCGGGGTAGAGCAGTACTTC. The full variable domain, its missing parts supplied by reference TRBV13 and TRBJ2-7, is AAGVIQSPRHLIKEKRETATLKCYPIPRHDTVYWYQQGPGQDPQFLISFYEKMQSDKGSIPDRFSAQQFSDYHSELNMSSLELGDSALYFCASSSAGVEQYFGPGTRLTVT.

J is TRBJ2-1 and V is TRBV4-3; 7 positions match TRBD2. The CDR3 totals 14 residues. Germline CDR1 reads LGHNA; CDR2 reads YSLEER. Trimming removed 1 base from V and 6 bases from J; junction bases left unmatched: 3. The CDR3 sequence is CASSQGLAGNEQFF. CDR3 DNA: TGCGCCAGCAGCCAAGGACTAGCCGGCAATGAGCAGTTCTTC.

This clone was observed once. V gene TRBV6-5 combines with J gene TRBJ2-2; a possible D gene is TRBD2 (5 bases). Trimming shortened V by 4 bases and J by 4 bases, and 13 bases separated the two germline ends. The CDR3 runs to 15 residues. Germline CDR1 MNHEY, CDR2 SVGAGI. This CDR3 reads CASSLLVGTTGELFF. CDR3 coding DNA: TGTGCCAGCAGTTTACTAGTCGGAACCACCGGGGAGCTGTTTTTT.

This clone was seen a handful of times. This chain uses TRBV28 with TRBJ2-7; D gene uncertain. Germline CDR1 MDHEN, CDR2 SYDVKM. Deletions cut 3 bases from V and 0 bases from J, with 15 bases between. The CDR3 contains 16 residues. In nucleotides, the CDR3 is TGTGCCAGCAGTTTGGGGTCCCTAATGAGCTCCTACGAGCAGTACTTC. This codes for CASSLGSLMSSYEQYF.

The chain has TRBV4-1 and TRBJ2-5, with 7 nucleotides matching TRBD2. After removal of 3 bases from V and 5 bases from J, the junction contained 0 bases not matched to a gene. The CDR3 has 12 residues. Germline V lookup: CDR1 MGHRA, CDR2 YSYEKL. The CDR3 region is CASSQGGETQYF. DNA for the CDR3: TGCGCCAGCAGCCAGGGAGGGGAGACCCAGTACTTC.

The chain has TRBV4-2 and TRBJ1-2; 10 positions agree with TRBD1. Germline lookup yields CDR1 LGHNA and CDR2 YNFKEQ. This CDR3 is 19 amino acids long. V was clipped by 1 base and J by 2 bases; unmatched bases: 13. The CDR3 reads CASSQGRRGQGVLNYGYTF. CDR3 bases: TGTGCCAGCAGCCAAGGGAGGCGAGGACAGGGGGTTCTCAACTATGGCTACACCTTC.

This chain connects TRBV19 to TRBJ2-6; D is undetermined. The CDR3 sequence is 11 residues long. Per the germline V gene, CDR1 is LNHDA and CDR2 is SQIVND (reference sequence). V gave up 8 bases and J gave up 5 bases, with 4 bases separating them. As DNA, the CDR3 is TGTGCCAGTCGTAGGGCCAACGTCCTGACTTTC. Amino acids: CASRRANVLTF.

This chain links TRBV29-1 with TRBJ1-1; D uncertain. The CDR3 runs 13 residues. CDR1 is SQVTM and CDR2 is ANQGSEA in the germline V gene. Trimming took off 8 bases at V and 2 bases at J, with 15 bases between the two ends. The CDR3 coding sequence is TGCAGCCGCAGTAGAGCCAAAAACACTGAAGCTTTCTTT. Protein product: CSRSRAKNTEAFF.

The V and J genes are TRBV6-5 and TRBJ2-1; 7 positions match TRBD1. Germline loops: CDR1 MNHEY, CDR2 SVGAGI. CDR3 length: 15 amino acids. The ends lost 6 bases at V and 0 bases at J; junction bases unmatched: 5. CDR3 protein: CASRGGRVSYNEQFF. The DNA for the CDR3 is TGTGCCAGCAGAGGGGGCCGTGTCTCCTACAATGAGCAGTTCTTC.

The V gene is TRBV7-6, the J gene TRBJ2-3; D may correspond to TRBD1 or TRBD2 (5 bases each). Trimming removed 5 bases at V and 0 bases at J, with 12 bases between. The CDR3 is made up of 15 amino acids. Looked up from germline, CDR1 is SGHVS and CDR2 is FNYEAQ. The CDR3: CASSRGDESTDTQYF. The CDR3 DNA follows: TGTGCCAGCAGCCGAGGGGACGAAAGCACAGATACGCAGTATTTT.

The chain employs TRBV7-9 and TRBJ1-6; D gene ambiguous. Trimming removed 1 base from V and 12 bases from J, with 13 bases in between. The CDR3 length is 14 residues. CDR1 is SEHNR, CDR2 FQNEAQ, per germline (reference sequence). CDR3 in amino acids: CASSLGVGVRPLHF. DNA of the CDR3: TGTGCCAGCAGCTTAGGAGTAGGCGTGCGACCCCTCCACTTT.

V is TRBV28 and J is TRBJ1-2, with 9 bases aligning to TRBD1. The CDR3 runs to 12 residues. Per germline, CDR1 MDHEN and CDR2 SYDVKM. The V and J ends lost 6 bases and 6 bases, in that order; junction bases with no gene match: 2. As DNA, the CDR3 is TGTGCCAGCAGCGGGACAGGGCATGGCTACACCTTC. It translates to CASSGTGHGYTF.

This clone is classed as medium-sized (0.01 to 0.1%). This chain links TRBV2 with TRBJ1-4; weak D call: TRBD1 (5 bases). The ends were cut back, 10 bases at V and 6 bases at J, with 12 bases in the middle. CDR1 is SNHLY, CDR2 FYNNEI, per germline. The CDR3 contains 12 residues. The CDR3 here is CATSDSDEKLFF. CDR3 in DNA: TGTGCCACCTCAGACAGCGATGAAAAACTGTTTTTT.

The chain is built from TRBV15 and TRBJ2-7, with D maybe TRBD2 (6 bases). Germline loops: CDR1 LNHNV, CDR2 YYDKDF (reference sequence). Trimming left V 5 bases short and J 1 base short, with 18 bases between. The CDR3 contains 16 residues. CDR3 protein: CATSPGDSSLSYEQYF. The CDR3 coding sequence is TGTGCCACCAGCCCGGGAGACTCTTCATTATCCTACGAGCAGTACTTC. Filled out from reference TRBV15 and TRBJ2-7, the complete variable domain reads DAMVIQNPRYQVTQFGKPVTLSCSQTLNHNVMYWYQQKSSQAPKLLFHYYDKDFNNEADTPDNFQSRRPNTSFCFLDIRSPGLGDTAMYLCATSPGDSSLSYEQYFGPGTRLTVT.